This T cell receptor (beta chain) was sequenced in a study of blood T cell repertoires in COVID-19 (dated by TCRdb to the early 2020s). In the study overall: The collaborator samples originated in the United States, Italy and Spain and spanned the acute and convalescent phases of COVID-19. Nearly every sample came with metadata listing a de-identified subject ID, COVID-19 status, age in years and sex. Samples came from the ongoing ImmuneRACE study (first 160 participants) plus 1,254 subjects from 6 global collaborators. The repertoires were released in a freely available public database intended as a resource for research on the immune response to SARS-CoV-2. Where available, HLA class I and class II types were taken from metadata supplied by the sample provider and were not determined by assay-based typing. The dataset comprised deeply sampled blood TCRbeta repertoires from subjects exposed to, actively infected with, or recovered from COVID-19. The prospective study material was composed of cDNA or gDNA derived from T cells, B-cell-depleted T cells, or PBMCs. Study-level results and caveats: Clinical and demographic metadata were provided uncurated, with the amount varying by source and participant.

V and J are trimmed by 3 bases and 1 base, and the gene matches miss 5 bases of the junction. CDR1 and CDR2 (ENHRY, SYGVKD) derive from the germline V gene. The CDR3, from cysteine to phenylalanine, totals 17 residues. Only CDR3 DNA is held: 51 bases, read in frame from base 1. As regards this clone: Its antigen remains undetermined. No much larger clone exists at a distance of one base, and base qualities are not known.

The collaborating institutions used their own protocols to collect whole blood in K2EDTA tubes. For TCRbeta analysis, collaborators shipped samples in one of three forms: frozen whole blood, isolated PBMCs, or DNA extracted from either of those sample types. The immunoSEQ Assay, a bias-controlled multiplex PCR, was used to amplify TCRbeta CDR3 regions from genomic DNA. Regarding the original processing steps: The number of nucleated cells in each sample was estimated by amplification of reference gene primers within the assay. To quantify the absolute abundance of each unique TCRbeta CDR3 rearrangement, sequence reads were collapsed and filtered. Productive Simpson clonality was computed per sample as the square root of Simpson's diversity index over productive rearrangements. What TCRdb holds here is the immuneACCESS table cut down to in-frame rearrangements. Part of the clones is not present; checked against another copy, under half of the missing clones reflect an unresolved V gene, and the others are unexplained. V, J and clone size reflect that table, while D and trimming were determined from the DNA. In all, the sample holds about 190,000 clones, and about 88% of those were seen once. Approximately 2.9% of the sample rests with the top ten.

The sample consisted of peripheral blood. The V gene is TRBV10-3 and the J gene is TRBJ2-7, and TRBD2 matches 14 of the central bases. This receptor was obtained from a woman in her twenties or thirties with active or convalescent COVID-19. This receptor carries the CDR3 CAISDGTSGRGSYEQYF. The nucleotide sequence is TGTGCCATCAGTGACGGGACTAGCGGGAGAGGGTCCTACGAGCAGTACTTC.